The sequence of this TCR beta chain was determined in a study of early stage breast cancer tumors. The assay was immunoSEQ multiplex PCR, and TCRdb's table has in-frame clones only and misses some. The sample holds about 51,000 clones, around 78% seen once. V lost 1 base and J lost 0, with 5 bases in between. Germline V lookup: CDR1 KGHSH, CDR2 LQKENI. The CDR3 is 14 amino acids. This receptor was identified in a person aged 40 to 50 with breast cancer. The V and J genes are TRBV18 and TRBJ2-3; the D is unclear. The sample taken for sequencing was blood. CDR3: CASSPLQSTDTQYF. The CDR3 DNA reads as TGTGCCAGCTCACCACTACAGAGCACAGATACGCAGTATTTT.